Below are 28 T cell receptor beta chains sequenced from a single sample in a study of T cells expressing NK-cell markers. Reprocessing the 5' RACE reads, TCRdb reports a single entry for every CDR3 protein and omits DNA. The sample totals 400,000 or so distinct CDR3 sequences; its top ten clones hold roughly 10%. Sequenced: blood T cells: a sorted CD56 or NKG2C T cell subset, CD4+ or CD8+ T cells, or bulk PBMC T cells (not recorded which). Source of these receptors: a woman aged 45-59 years in good health.

The chain has TRBV29-1 and TRBJ2-1; TCRdb returns TRBD2, unconfirmable since there is no DNA. Germline lookup yields CDR1 SQVTM and CDR2 ANQGSEA. The CDR3 sequence is 13 residues long. This CDR3 reads CSASLAGYNEQFF.

The chain has TRBV12-3 or TRBV12-4 and TRBJ1-2. The CDR3 sequence is 16 residues long. CDR3 residues: CASSFITNLGNYGYTF.

The chain is built from TRBV5-4 and TRBJ2-3; TCRdb's D call of TRBD1 is untestable without DNA. The V gene's germline CDR1 is SGHNT and CDR2 YYREEE (reference sequence). This CDR3 is 14 amino acids long. CDR3 residues: CASSAGSRPDTQYF.

The chain has TRBV9 and TRBJ2-3; TCRdb reports TRBD2, a call that lacks DNA to check it against. The germline V gene has CDR1 SGDLS and CDR2 YYNGEE. The CDR3 is made up of 18 amino acids. The CDR3: CASSVNPGLAGSTDTQYF.

The CDR3 is CASSVSSFPGLTDTQYF. The V gene is TRBV9, the J gene TRBJ2-3; as DNA is missing, the TRBD1 call by TCRdb cannot be tested. The germline V gene has CDR1 SGDLS and CDR2 YYNGEE. This CDR3 contains 17 residues.

The V gene is TRBV18, the J gene TRBJ2-1; TCRdb's D gene call, TRBD2, goes unchecked for lack of DNA. This CDR3 is 16 amino acids long. CDR1 is KGHSH, CDR2 LQKENI, per germline. The CDR3 here is CASSPRLGEGYNEQFF.

Here the CDR3 reads CASSLGRVIQETQYF. J is TRBJ2-5 and V is TRBV5-1; TCRdb lists TRBD1, though no DNA is available to test this call. CDR1 SGHRS and CDR2 YFSETQ come from the germline V gene. This CDR3 comprises 15 residues.

The rearrangement links TRBV25-1 to TRBJ1-6; the TCRdb call, TRBD1, lacks DNA for checking. Germline-derived CDR1 and CDR2 are MGHDK and SYGVNS. This CDR3 comprises 15 residues. This chain's CDR3 is CASREDRGRIGTLHF.

The chain carries TRBV6-1 and TRBJ2-5; lacking DNA, the TRBD1 call made by TCRdb goes unchecked. Germline-derived CDR1 and CDR2 are MNHNS and SASEGT. This CDR3 is 14 amino acids long. CDR3 in amino acids: CASRKTGGRETQYF.

The chain uses TRBV7-2 and TRBJ2-6; as DNA is missing, the TRBD2 call by TCRdb cannot be tested. The CDR3 has 17 residues. The germline V gene has CDR1 SGHTA and CDR2 FQGNSA. The CDR3 loop is CASSLGGRFSGANVLTF.

This rearrangement joins TRBV5-1 to TRBJ2-3; TCRdb's D gene call, TRBD2, goes unchecked for lack of DNA. The CDR3 contains 13 residues. Per the germline V gene, CDR1 is SGHRS and CDR2 is YFSETQ. CDR3 in amino acids: CASAREGLDTQYF. Full variable domain (remainder filled in from reference TRBV5-1 and TRBJ2-3): KAGVTQTPRYLIKTRGQQVTLSCSPISGHRSVSWYQQTPGQGLQFLFEYFSETQRNKGNFPGRFSGRQFSNSRSEMNVSTLELGDSALYLCASAREGLDTQYFGPGTRLTVL.

The V gene is TRBV12-3 or TRBV12-4, the J gene TRBJ1-2. CDR3 size: 12 residues. CDR3 in amino acids: CASKLVGYGYTF.

The chain carries TRBV5-1 and TRBJ1-1. The CDR3 is 15 amino acids. Germline V gene lookup returns CDR1 SGHRS and CDR2 YFSETQ. The CDR3 region is CASSFVAGIFAEAFF.

The rearrangement links TRBV6-6 to TRBJ2-1; with no DNA, the TCRdb D assignment of TRBD1 cannot be verified. The CDR3 loop spans 16 amino acids. Germline CDR1 is MNHNY and CDR2 is SVGAGI (reference sequence). The CDR3 loop reads CASTPGKRGSYNEQFF.

This chain uses TRBV12-3 or TRBV12-4 with TRBJ2-1; the TCRdb D gene call, TRBD1, has no DNA to confirm it. This CDR3 has 16 residues. The CDR3 reads CASSLRREGAYNEQFF.

This sequence joins TRBV7-9 and TRBJ1-1; the D call of TRBD1 rests on TCRdb alone, since no DNA is present to check it. This CDR3 spans 16 amino acids. Germline CDR1 reads SEHNR; CDR2 reads FQNEAQ (reference sequence). The CDR3 loop is CASSPTTGTGGTEAFF. Combining the CDR3 with reference TRBV7-9 and TRBJ1-1 gives the whole variable domain DTGVSQNPRHKITKRGQNVTFRCDPISEHNRLYWYRQTLGQGPEFLTYFQNEAQLEKSRLLSDRFSAERPKGSFSTLEIQRTEQGDSAMYLCASSPTTGTGGTEAFFGQGTRLTVV.

The chain employs TRBV6-6 and TRBJ1-6; TCRdb gives TRBD1 as the D gene, but with no DNA this cannot be confirmed. The CDR3 has 16 residues. CDR1 is MNHNY and CDR2 is SVGAGI in the germline V gene (reference sequence). CDR3 in amino acids: CASKGQGSSYNSPLHF.

CDR3 sequence: CASSVPGIKQFF. The chain recombines TRBV7-9 with TRBJ2-1; TCRdb picks TRBD1, but there is no DNA to check that call. The CDR3 is made up of 12 amino acids. From germline, CDR1 is SEHNR and CDR2 FQNEAQ (reference sequence).

The chain combines TRBV12-3 or TRBV12-4 with TRBJ2-3. This CDR3 is 13 amino acids long. The CDR3 loop is CASLKILGDTQYF.

The V and J genes are TRBV11-2 and TRBJ1-4; the D call from TCRdb, TRBD1, cannot be confirmed without DNA. The CDR3 covers 15 residues. Germline CDR1 is SGHAT and CDR2 is FQNNGV. The CDR3 loop is CASSLASQGIEKLFF. The full variable domain, its missing parts supplied by reference TRBV11-2 and TRBJ1-4, is EAGVAQSPRYKIIEKRQSVAFWCNPISGHATLYWYQQILGQGPKLLIQFQNNGVVDDSQLPKDRFSAERLKGVDSTLKIQPAKLEDSAVYLCASSLASQGIEKLFFGSGTQLSVL.

The rearrangement links TRBV4-1 to TRBJ2-7; the D gene TCRdb calls, TRBD2, cannot be checked with no DNA. Germline V lookup: CDR1 MGHRA, CDR2 YSYEKL. There are 15 residues in the CDR3. CDR3 residues: CASSPKTSGAYEQYF.

The chain uses TRBV12-3 or TRBV12-4 and TRBJ2-2; TCRdb reports TRBD2, a call that lacks DNA to check it against. This CDR3 region has 16 residues. CDR3 region: CASRVPSGINTGELFF.

This chain uses TRBV6-4 with TRBJ1-6. From germline, CDR1 is MRHNA and CDR2 SNTAGT. The CDR3 length is 13 residues. CDR3: CASSATGNSPLHF.

The rearrangement uses TRBV9 and TRBJ2-7; checking the TCRdb D call of TRBD1 is not possible without DNA. CDR3 length equals 15 residues. In germline, CDR1 is SGDLS, CDR2 YYNGEE. CDR3 sequence reads: CASSFGTGGLYEQYF.

The gene calls are TRBV11-3 and TRBJ2-3; TCRdb gives TRBD2 as the D gene, but with no DNA this cannot be confirmed. The CDR3 runs 14 residues. CDR1 and CDR2 from the germline V gene are SGHNT and YENEEA. The CDR3 region is CASSRGLSTDTQYF.

The rearrangement links TRBV6-5 to TRBJ1-2. Germline V gene sequence: CDR1 MNHEY, CDR2 SVGAGI. CDR3 length: 14 residues. The CDR3 sequence: CASKPGLSLYGYTF.

The J gene is TRBJ2-3, the V gene TRBV4-1. The CDR3 has 15 residues. Germline lookup yields CDR1 MGHRA and CDR2 YSYEKL. The CDR3 is CASSRLGASTDTQYF.

The genes are TRBV7-3 and TRBJ2-2; lacking DNA, the TRBD2 call made by TCRdb goes unchecked. In germline, CDR1 is SGHTA, CDR2 FQGTGA. CDR3 size: 17 residues. CDR3 loop: CASSLIGGRVETGELFF. Complete variable domain (other parts from reference TRBV7-3 and TRBJ2-2): GAGVSQTPSNKVTEKGKYVELRCDPISGHTALYWYRQSLGQGPEFLIYFQGTGAADDSGLPNDRFFAVRPEGSVSTLKIQRTERGDSAVYLCASSLIGGRVETGELFFGEGSRLTVL.